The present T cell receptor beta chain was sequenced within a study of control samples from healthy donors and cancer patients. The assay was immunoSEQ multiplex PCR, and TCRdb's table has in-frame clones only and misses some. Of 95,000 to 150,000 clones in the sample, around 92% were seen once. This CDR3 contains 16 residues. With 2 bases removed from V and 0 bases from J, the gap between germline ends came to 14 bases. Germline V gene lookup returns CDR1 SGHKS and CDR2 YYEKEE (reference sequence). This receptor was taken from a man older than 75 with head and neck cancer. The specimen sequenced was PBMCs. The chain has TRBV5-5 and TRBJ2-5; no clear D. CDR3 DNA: TGTGCCAGCAGCTTATATCTCCCGAGGAACCAAGAGACCCAGTACTTC. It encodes CASSLYLPRNQETQYF.